This entry concerns a single T cell receptor beta chain. The data were taken from a study of blood T cells in healthy people across ages. It was with a sample-barcoded 5' primer and a J-beta primer mix that a second PCR of about 6 to 12 cycles was run. TCRdb reprocessed the 5' RACE reads via MiXCR and lists one record per CDR3 protein. The repertoire holds 700,000 to 950,000 distinct CDR3 sequences, with over 45% as singletons. CDR1 is DFQATT and CDR2 is SNEGSKA in the germline V gene (reference sequence). The CDR3 spans 14 residues. Trimming took off 2 bases at V and 6 bases at J, with 15 bases between the two ends.

The sequenced material came from blood. The origin of this receptor is a man aged 30 to 39 in good health. V usage is TRBV20-1 and J usage is TRBJ2-3; possible D gene TRBD2, 7 bases. The CDR3 spells CSARRGGSQDTQYF. CDR3 DNA sequence: TGCAGTGCTAGACGCGGGGGCTCTCAGGATACGCAGTATTTT.